Listed here are 3 T cell receptor beta chains from one sample, sequenced in a study of radiotherapy plus CTLA-4 blockade in lung cancer (dated by TCRdb to about 2018). Libraries were made using the immunoSEQ multiplex PCR assay. TCRdb holds this immuneACCESS table with in-frame rearrangements only. Some clones are missing; in checked studies, unresolved V genes explain under half, and the rest has no known cause. This sample is represented by over 95,000 clones; roughly 74% of them were singletons. In total, the top ten clones hold around 2.7% of the sample. The sequenced sample was peripheral blood, obtained from a patient treated with radiotherapy plus ipilimumab. All receptors come from a human donor with non-small cell lung cancer who had a partial response to radiotherapy plus ipilimumab. Some clones in this sample may be carry-over from other donors' samples.

V usage is TRBV6-5 and J usage is TRBJ1-1, with 9 bases identical to TRBD1. CDR3 length: 15 residues. Germline values: CDR1 MNHEY, CDR2 SVGAGI. V shed 5 bases, J shed 4 bases, and the junction held 8 bases outside the gene matches. CDR3: CASSKYRGPGTEAFF. The CDR3 region has the DNA TGTGCCAGCAGTAAGTACAGGGGGCCTGGCACTGAAGCTTTCTTT.

The gene calls are TRBV28 and TRBJ1-2; D gene uncertain. Germline V lookup: CDR1 MDHEN, CDR2 SYDVKM. CDR3 length: 14 residues. Trimming removed 3 bases at V and 0 bases at J, with 8 bases between. The CDR3 DNA sequence: TGTGCCAGCAGTTTTGGCAGAACTAACTATGGCTACACCTTC. Protein: CASSFGRTNYGYTF.

The chain employs TRBV5-1 and TRBJ2-3; D remains ambiguous. Germline lookup yields CDR1 SGHRS and CDR2 YFSETQ. Trimming pared 0 bases from V and 0 bases from J, leaving 8 bases between. The length of the CDR3 is 15 residues. The CDR3 DNA reads TGCGCCAGCAGCTTGGCCCATCGGAGCACAGATACGCAGTATTTT. As protein: CASSLAHRSTDTQYF.